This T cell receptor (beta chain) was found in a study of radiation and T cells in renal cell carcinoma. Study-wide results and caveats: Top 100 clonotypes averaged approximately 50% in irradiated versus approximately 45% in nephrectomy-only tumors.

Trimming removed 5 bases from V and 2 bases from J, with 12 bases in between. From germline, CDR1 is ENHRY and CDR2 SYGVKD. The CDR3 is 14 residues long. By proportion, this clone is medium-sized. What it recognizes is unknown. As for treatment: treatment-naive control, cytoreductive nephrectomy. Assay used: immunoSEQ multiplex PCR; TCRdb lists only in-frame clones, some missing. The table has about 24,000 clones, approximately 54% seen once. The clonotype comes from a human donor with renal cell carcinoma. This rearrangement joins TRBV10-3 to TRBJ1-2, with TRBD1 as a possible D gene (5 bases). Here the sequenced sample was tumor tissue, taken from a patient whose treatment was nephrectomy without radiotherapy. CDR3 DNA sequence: TGTGCCATCAGTAAAACCCCAGGGAACTATGGCTACACCTTC. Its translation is CAISKTPGNYGYTF.